A selection of T cell receptor beta chains follows, all from one sample in a study of blood T cell repertoires in COVID-19. The table came from immunoSEQ multiplex PCR; TCRdb's copy has only in-frame clones and leaves some out. The sample shows approximately 99,000 clones, around 81% of them seen only once. Source material: peripheral blood. These receptors all come from a woman aged 65 to 85 with acute or convalescent COVID-19. CDR3s include the opening cysteine and the closing phenylalanine or tryptophan. A D gene is named only where the DNA matches it firmly. A clone size is listed for some rows: how often the clone was seen (once, few, many), or a class if it is expanded.

CDR3aa: CASSLGRGQGTTGELFF
CDR3nt: TGTGCCAGCAGCTTAGGGCGGGGACAGGGAACCACCGGGGAGCTGTTTTTT
abundance: -
v_gene: TRBV7-9
d_gene: TRBD1
j_gene: TRBJ2-2

CDR3aa: CASSALLSGRADAGELFF
CDR3nt: TGTGCCAGCAGTGCACTACTTAGCGGGAGGGCCGATGCCGGGGAGCTGTTTTTT
abundance: -
v_gene: TRBV2
d_gene: TRBD2
j_gene: TRBJ2-2

CDR3aa: CASSFIGEQFF
CDR3nt: TGTGCCAGCAGTTTTATCGGTGAGCAGTTCTTC
abundance: -
v_gene: TRBV12-3/TRBV12-4
d_gene: -
j_gene: TRBJ2-1

CDR3aa: CASRQGLNQPQHF
CDR3nt: TGTGCCAGCAGACAGGGCCTCAATCAGCCCCAGCATTTT
abundance: -
v_gene: TRBV6-5
d_gene: -
j_gene: TRBJ1-5

CDR3aa: CASSEMTSGYQETQYF
CDR3nt: TGTGCCAGCAGTGAGATGACTAGCGGGTACCAAGAGACCCAGTACTTC
abundance: -
v_gene: TRBV6-2/TRBV6-3
d_gene: TRBD2
j_gene: TRBJ2-5

CDR3aa: CASGLGTQGTQYF
CDR3nt: TGTGCTAGTGGTCTTGGTACACAGGGTACGCAGTATTTT
abundance: once
v_gene: TRBV12-5
d_gene: -
j_gene: TRBJ2-3

CDR3aa: CASSKQGRTNEKLFF
CDR3nt: TGTGCCAGCAGTAAACAGGGGAGAACTAATGAAAAACTGTTTTTT
abundance: -
v_gene: TRBV2
d_gene: TRBD1
j_gene: TRBJ1-4

CDR3aa: CSVEDWVGQTANYGYTF
CDR3nt: TGCAGCGTTGAAGATTGGGTCGGACAGACAGCTAACTATGGCTACACCTTC
abundance: -
v_gene: TRBV29-1
d_gene: -
j_gene: TRBJ1-2

CDR3aa: CASSYSYGGSYEQYF
CDR3nt: TGTGCCAGCAGTTACTCGTACGGCGGGAGTTACGAGCAGTACTTC
abundance: -
v_gene: TRBV6-5
d_gene: TRBD2
j_gene: TRBJ2-7

CDR3aa: CASSLAAEGDTQYF
CDR3nt: TGTGCCAGCAGCTTGGCGGCGGAAGGTGATACGCAGTATTTT
abundance: -
v_gene: TRBV5-4
d_gene: -
j_gene: TRBJ2-3

CDR3aa: CSARQPHKDTF
CDR3nt: TGCAGCGCCCGACAGCCTCACAAGGATACCTTC
abundance: -
v_gene: TRBV29-1
d_gene: -
j_gene: TRBJ1-2

CDR3aa: CASSFPTEQTLNTEAFF
CDR3nt: TGTGCCAGCAGTTTTCCCACCGAACAGACATTGAACACTGAAGCTTTCTTT
abundance: -
v_gene: TRBV28
d_gene: -
j_gene: TRBJ1-1

CDR3aa: CASSLAGGARVTEAFF
CDR3nt: TGTGCCAGCAGCTTGGCCGGGGGGGCTCGGGTCACTGAAGCTTTCTTT
abundance: -
v_gene: TRBV5-5
d_gene: -
j_gene: TRBJ1-1

CDR3aa: CASSLTGSPYPSYNSPLHF
CDR3nt: TGTGCCAGCAGTTTGACGGGGTCCCCCTACCCCTCCTATAATTCACCCCTCCACTTT
abundance: -
v_gene: TRBV28
d_gene: -
j_gene: TRBJ1-6

CDR3aa: CASSPTANYGYTF
CDR3nt: TGTGCCAGCTCACCGACAGCTAACTATGGCTACACCTTC
abundance: -
v_gene: TRBV18
d_gene: -
j_gene: TRBJ1-2